This TCR beta chain was recorded in a study of cytomegalovirus exposure and HLA in healthy donors. Whole-study findings and limits: When the data were analyzed later, several of the most significant clusters appeared to be linked to common viral pathogens.

Looked up from germline, CDR1 is SGHTA and CDR2 is FQGNSA. Trimming stripped 1 base from V and 4 bases from J, with 11 bases between. The CDR3 has 15 amino acids. The primer mix had 60 Vbeta and 13 Jbeta primers. The method was immunoSEQ multiplex PCR; TCRdb's version includes in-frame clones alone and lacks a portion of them. The table lists roughly 190,000 clones, roughly nine tenths of them singletons. As to this clone: The antigen remains unidentified.

This chain joins TRBV7-2 and TRBJ1-5, with D uncertain. Specimen: PBMCs. The TCR originated in a boy aged 2 to 10 in good health and CMV-seronegative. CDR3: CASSLDVAGNQPQHF. The DNA of the CDR3 is TGTGCCAGCAGCTTAGATGTAGCCGGTAATCAGCCCCAGCATTTT.